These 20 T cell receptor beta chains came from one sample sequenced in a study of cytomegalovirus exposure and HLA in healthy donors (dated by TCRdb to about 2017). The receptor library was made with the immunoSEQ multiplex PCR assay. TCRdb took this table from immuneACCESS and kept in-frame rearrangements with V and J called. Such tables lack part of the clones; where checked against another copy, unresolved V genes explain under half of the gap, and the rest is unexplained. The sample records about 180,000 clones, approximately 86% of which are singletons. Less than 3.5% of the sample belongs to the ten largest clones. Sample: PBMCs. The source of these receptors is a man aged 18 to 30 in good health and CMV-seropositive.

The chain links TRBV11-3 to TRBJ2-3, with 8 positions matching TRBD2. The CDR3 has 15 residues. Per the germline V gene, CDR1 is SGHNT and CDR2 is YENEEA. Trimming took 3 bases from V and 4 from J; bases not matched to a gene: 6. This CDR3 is CASSLGLDTSDTQYF. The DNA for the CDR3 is TGTGCCAGCAGCTTGGGACTAGATACTTCAGATACGCAGTATTTT.

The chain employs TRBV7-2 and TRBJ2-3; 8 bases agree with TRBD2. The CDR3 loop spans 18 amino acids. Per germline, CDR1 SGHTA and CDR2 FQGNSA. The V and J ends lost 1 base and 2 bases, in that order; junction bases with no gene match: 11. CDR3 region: CASSLDGGRWGATDTQYF. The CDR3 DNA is TGTGCCAGCAGCTTAGATGGCGGGAGGTGGGGGGCCACAGATACGCAGTATTTT.

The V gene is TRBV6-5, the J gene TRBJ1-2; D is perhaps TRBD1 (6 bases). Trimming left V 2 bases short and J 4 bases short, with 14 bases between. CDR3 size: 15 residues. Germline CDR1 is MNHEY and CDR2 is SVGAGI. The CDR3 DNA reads TGTGCCAGCAGTTACGGGACATATTCCAGCTATGGCTACACCTTC. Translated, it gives CASSYGTYSSYGYTF.

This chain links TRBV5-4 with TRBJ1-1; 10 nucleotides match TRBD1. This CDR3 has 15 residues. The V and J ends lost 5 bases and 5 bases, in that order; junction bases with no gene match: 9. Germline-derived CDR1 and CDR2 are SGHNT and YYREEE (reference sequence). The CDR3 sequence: CASRPGGQGGTEAFF. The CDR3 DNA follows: TGTGCCAGCAGACCCGGAGGACAGGGGGGGACTGAAGCTTTCTTT. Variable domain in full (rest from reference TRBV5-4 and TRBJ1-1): ETGVTQSPTHLIKTRGQQVTLRCSSQSGHNTVSWYQQALGQGPQFIFQYYREEENGRGNFPPRFSGLQFPNYSSELNVNALELDDSALYLCASRPGGQGGTEAFFGQGTRLTVV.

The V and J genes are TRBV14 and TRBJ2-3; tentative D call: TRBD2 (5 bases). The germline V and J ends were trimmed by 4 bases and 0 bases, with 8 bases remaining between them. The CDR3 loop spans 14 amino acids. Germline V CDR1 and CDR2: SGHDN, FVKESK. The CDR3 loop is CASSLGLSTDTQYF. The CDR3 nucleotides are TGTGCCAGCAGCCTTGGACTTAGCACAGATACGCAGTATTTT.

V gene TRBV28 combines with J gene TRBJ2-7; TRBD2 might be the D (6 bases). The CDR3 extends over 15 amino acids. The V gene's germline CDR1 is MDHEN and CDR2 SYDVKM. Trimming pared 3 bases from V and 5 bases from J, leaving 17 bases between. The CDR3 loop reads CASSFLLASDHEQYF. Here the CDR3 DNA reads TGTGCCAGCAGTTTTTTATTGGCTAGCGACCACGAGCAGTACTTC.

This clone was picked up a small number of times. CDR3 sequence (DNA): TGTGCCAGCTCACGGACTAGCGGAGTCTACGAGCAGTACTTC. Translating it yields CASSRTSGVYEQYF. V gene TRBV18 combines with J gene TRBJ2-7, with 10 bases lining up with TRBD2. Trimming removed 4 bases from V and 3 bases from J; junction bases left unmatched: 3. CDR1 and CDR2 (germline): KGHSH, LQKENI. The CDR3 is 14 amino acids.

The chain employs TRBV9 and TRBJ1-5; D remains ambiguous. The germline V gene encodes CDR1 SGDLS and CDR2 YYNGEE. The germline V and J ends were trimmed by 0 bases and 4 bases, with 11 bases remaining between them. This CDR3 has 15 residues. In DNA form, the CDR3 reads TGTGCCAGCAGCGTAGGAGGCAGCCTAAATCAGCCCCAGCATTTT. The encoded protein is CASSVGGSLNQPQHF.

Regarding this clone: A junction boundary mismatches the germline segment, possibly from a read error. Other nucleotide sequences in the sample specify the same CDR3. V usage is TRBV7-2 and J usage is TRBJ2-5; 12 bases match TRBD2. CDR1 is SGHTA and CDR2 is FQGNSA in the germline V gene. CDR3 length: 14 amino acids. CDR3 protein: CASSLAGGGETQYF. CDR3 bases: TGTGCCAGCAGCCTAGCGGGAGGGGGGGAGACCCAGTACTTC.

The CDR3 is CASSLEGEKLFF. The CDR3, as DNA: TGTGCCAGCAGCTTAGAGGGGGAAAAACTGTTTTTT. The chain couples TRBV7-9 to TRBJ1-4; D may be TRBD1 (5 bases). Germline V gene lookup returns CDR1 SEHNR and CDR2 FQNEAQ (reference sequence). The CDR3 is 12 amino acids. The germline V and J ends were trimmed by 1 base and 8 bases, with 5 bases remaining between them.

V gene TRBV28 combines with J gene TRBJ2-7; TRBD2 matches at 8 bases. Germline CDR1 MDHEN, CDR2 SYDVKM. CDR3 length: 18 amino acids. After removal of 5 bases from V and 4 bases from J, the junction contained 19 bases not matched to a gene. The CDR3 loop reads CASSRWYIAGTLPYEQYF. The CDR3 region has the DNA TGTGCCAGCAGTAGATGGTATATAGCGGGAACGCTTCCATACGAGCAGTACTTC.

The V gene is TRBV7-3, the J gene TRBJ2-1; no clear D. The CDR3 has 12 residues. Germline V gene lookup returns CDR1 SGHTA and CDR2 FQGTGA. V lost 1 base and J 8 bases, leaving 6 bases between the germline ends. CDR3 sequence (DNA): TGTGCCAGCAGCTTAATGTCGGATGAGCAGTTCTTC. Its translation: CASSLMSDEQFF.

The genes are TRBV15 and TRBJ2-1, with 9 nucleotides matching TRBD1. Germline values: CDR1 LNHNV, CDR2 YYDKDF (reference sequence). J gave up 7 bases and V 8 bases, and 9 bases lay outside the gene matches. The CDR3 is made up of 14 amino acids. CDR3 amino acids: CATSTTGGMNEQFF. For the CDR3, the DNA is TGTGCCACCTCTACGACAGGGGGGATGAATGAGCAGTTCTTC.

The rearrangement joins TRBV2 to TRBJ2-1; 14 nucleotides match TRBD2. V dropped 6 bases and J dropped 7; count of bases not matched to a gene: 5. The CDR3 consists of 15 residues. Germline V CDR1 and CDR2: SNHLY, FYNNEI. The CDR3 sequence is CASSGLAGGRNEQFF. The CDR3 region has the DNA TGTGCCAGCAGCGGACTAGCGGGGGGCAGAAATGAGCAGTTCTTC.

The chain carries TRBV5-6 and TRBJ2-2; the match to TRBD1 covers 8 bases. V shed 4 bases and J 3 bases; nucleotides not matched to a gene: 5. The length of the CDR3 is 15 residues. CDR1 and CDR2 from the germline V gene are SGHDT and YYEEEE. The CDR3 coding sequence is TGTGCCAGCAGCAGCCAGGGGGCGTACACCGGGGAGCTGTTTTTT. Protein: CASSSQGAYTGELFF.

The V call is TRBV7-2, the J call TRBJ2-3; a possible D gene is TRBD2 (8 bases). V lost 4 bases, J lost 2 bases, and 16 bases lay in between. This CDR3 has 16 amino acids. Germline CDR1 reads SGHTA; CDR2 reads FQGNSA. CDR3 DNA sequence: TGTGCCAGCAGCTCCCAGGGGGGACTAGTCACAGATACGCAGTATTTT. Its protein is CASSSQGGLVTDTQYF.

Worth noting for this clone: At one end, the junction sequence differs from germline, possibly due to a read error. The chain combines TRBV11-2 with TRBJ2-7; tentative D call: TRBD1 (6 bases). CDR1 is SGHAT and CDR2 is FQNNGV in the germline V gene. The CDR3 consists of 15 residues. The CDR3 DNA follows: TGTGCCAGCAGCTTAGTCGGCAGGGGAAGGTCGGGTCCGAACTTC. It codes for CASSLVGRGRSGPNF. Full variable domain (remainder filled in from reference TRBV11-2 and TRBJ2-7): EAGVAQSPRYKIIEKRQSVAFWCNPISGHATLYWYQQILGQGPKLLIQFQNNGVVDDSQLPKDRFSAERLKGVDSTLKIQPAKLEDSAVYLCASSLVGRGRSGPNFGPGTRLTVT.

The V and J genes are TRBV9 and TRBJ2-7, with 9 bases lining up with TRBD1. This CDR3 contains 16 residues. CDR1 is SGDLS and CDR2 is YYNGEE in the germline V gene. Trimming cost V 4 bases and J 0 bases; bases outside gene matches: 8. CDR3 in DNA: TGTGCCAGCAGCAAAGAACCGGGACAGGGCTCCTACGAGCAGTACTTC. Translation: CASSKEPGQGSYEQYF.

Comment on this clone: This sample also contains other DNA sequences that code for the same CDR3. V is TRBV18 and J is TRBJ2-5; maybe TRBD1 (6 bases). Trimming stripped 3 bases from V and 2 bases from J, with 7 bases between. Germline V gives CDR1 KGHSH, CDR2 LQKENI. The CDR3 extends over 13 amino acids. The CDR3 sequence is CASSPRGQETQYF. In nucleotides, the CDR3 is TGTGCCAGCTCACCGAGGGGGCAAGAGACCCAGTACTTC.

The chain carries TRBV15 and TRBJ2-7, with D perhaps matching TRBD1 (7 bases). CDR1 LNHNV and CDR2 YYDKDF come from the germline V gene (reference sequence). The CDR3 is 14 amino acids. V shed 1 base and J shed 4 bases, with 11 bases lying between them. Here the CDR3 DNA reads TGTGCCACCAGCAGAGCCAGGGGGGTTTACGAGCAGTACTTC. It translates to CATSRARGVYEQYF. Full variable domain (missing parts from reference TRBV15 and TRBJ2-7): DAMVIQNPRYQVTQFGKPVTLSCSQTLNHNVMYWYQQKSSQAPKLLFHYYDKDFNNEADTPDNFQSRRPNTSFCFLDIRSPGLGDTAMYLCATSRARGVYEQYFGPGTRLTVT.